The rows below give T cell receptor beta chains drawn from one sample of a study of blood T cells in healthy people across ages. TCRdb re-analysed the 5' RACE reads in MiXCR, keeping a single row per CDR3 protein. The sample shows roughly 1,300,000 distinct CDR3 sequences, roughly 60% of them seen only once. The specimen sequenced was blood. The source of these receptors is a man between 18 and 29 years old in good health. The CDR3 runs from the conserved cysteine through the conserved F or W. The D gene is left open where the match is weak. Only some rows state a clone size, as once, few, many or a class for expanded clones.

>-|TRBJ2-1|TRBV6-6|TRBD2
TGTGCCACCGGGACGTCCGATAGCGGGGGCTTTGAGCAGTTCTTC
CATGTSDSGGFEQFF
>-|TRBJ1-1|TRBV29-1|TRBD1
TGCAGCACAAAACAGGGGGGCCCGAACACTGAAGCTTTCTTT
CSTKQGGPNTEAFF
>few|TRBJ2-7|TRBV27|TRBD1
TGTGCCAGCAGTTTAGCACAGGGGGCTGACGAGCAGTACTTC
CASSLAQGADEQYF
>few|TRBJ1-2|TRBV7-6|-
TGTGCCAGCACCACTCCGGGGGAACAGGAGGGCTACACCTTC
CASTTPGEQEGYTF
>-|TRBJ2-5|TRBV4-2|-
TGTGCCAGCAGCCAGCGGGTCGGACTACCGACCCAGTACTTC
CASSQRVGLPTQYF
>-|TRBJ2-7|TRBV7-2|TRBD2
TGTGCCAGCAGCTCCGGGACTAGCGGGGGGGCCTACTACGAGCAGTACTTC
CASSSGTSGGAYYEQYF
>-|TRBJ1-5|TRBV7-2|-
TGTGCCAGCAGCTTAGCAACAGGCCGAAATCAGCCCCAGCATTTT
CASSLATGRNQPQHF
>-|TRBJ2-1|TRBV20-1|-
TGCAGTGCTAGAGGCGCCTGGGGCAAGCGTCGGAGTAATGAGCAGTTCTTC
CSARGAWGKRRSNEQFF
>-|TRBJ2-1|TRBV24-1|-
TGTGCCACCAGTGTGGGTTCCCTCCCTTACAATGAGCAGTTCTTC
CATSVGSLPYNEQFF
>-|TRBJ2-5|TRBV7-8|-
TGTGCCAGCAGGTCGAGAGACGGCCAGTACTTC
CASRSRDGQYF
>-|TRBJ2-5|TRBV6-6|-
TGTGCCAGCAGTTACCCCAAGAGCTCGTACCAAGAGACCCAGTACTTC
CASSYPKSSYQETQYF
>few|TRBJ1-6|TRBV6-5|-
TGTGCCAGCAGTTACGGTCAGGTCATTTCACCCCTCCACTTT
CASSYGQVISPLHF
>-|TRBJ1-2|TRBV7-2|-
TGTGCCAGCAGTTCTGGAAGGGTCGATGGCTACACCTTC
CASSSGRVDGYTF
>many|TRBJ1-1|TRBV7-9|-
TGTGCCAGCAGCTTATCAAACACTGAAGCTTTCTTT
CASSLSNTEAFF
>-|TRBJ1-6|TRBV12-3/TRBV12-4|-
TGTGCCAGCAGTTTTGGGGGCCGAGTGGCACCCCTCCACTTT
CASSFGGRVAPLHF
>few|TRBJ2-1|TRBV7-9|-
TGTGCCAGCAGCCCACTTGGAGTCGCTGGCAATGAGCAGTTCTTC
CASSPLGVAGNEQFF
>-|TRBJ2-1|TRBV3-1|TRBD1
TGTGCCAGTAGCCTCCCGGGACAGAACACTGAGCAGTTCTTC
CASSLPGQNTEQFF
>few|TRBJ2-2|TRBV4-1|-
TGCGCCAGCAGCCCTTACCGGGACGGAGACACCGGGGAGCTGTTTTTT
CASSPYRDGDTGELFF
>-|TRBJ2-5|TRBV4-3|TRBD2
TGCGCCAGCAGCCAGGTTTTAGCGGGGGGTCTAGAGACCCAGTACTTC
CASSQVLAGGLETQYF
>-|TRBJ2-1|TRBV15|TRBD2
TGTGCCACCAGCAGACCCAGCGGGGGGAAGATGGGTGAGCAGTTCTTC
CATSRPSGGKMGEQFF
>few|TRBJ2-5|TRBV27|-
TGTGCCAGCATCAGATCCGGGACCCAGTACTTC
CASIRSGTQYF
>many|TRBJ1-1|TRBV4-2|-
TGTGCCAGCAGCCAAGATCGAGGAACTGAAGCTTTCTTT
CASSQDRGTEAFF
>-|TRBJ2-7|TRBV15|-
TGTGCCACCAGCAGAGATGGAGGGGGAGAGGACGAGCAGTACTTC
CATSRDGGGEDEQYF
>-|TRBJ2-7|TRBV18|TRBD2
TGTGCCAGCTCACCACCGTTCGGGACTAGAGGATTCGAGCAGTACTTC
CASSPPFGTRGFEQYF
>-|TRBJ2-5|TRBV12-3/TRBV12-4|TRBD2
TGTGCCAGCAGGTATAGCGGGAGGCTGGAAGAGACCCAGTACTTC
CASRYSGRLEETQYF
>few|TRBJ1-1|TRBV4-1|-
TGCGCCAGCACCCCACAGGGTCCTGGGAACACTGAAGCTTTCTTT
CASTPQGPGNTEAFF
>-|TRBJ2-4|TRBV7-2|-
TGTGCCAGCAGCTGGGTAGTCAAAAACATTCAGTACTTC
CASSWVVKNIQYF
>-|TRBJ1-6|TRBV9|-
TGTGCCAGCAGCCCAAGGGGAGGAACGGACAGCTCCTATAATTCACCCCTCCACTTT
CASSPRGGTDSSYNSPLHF
>-|TRBJ1-6|TRBV27|TRBD1
TGTGCCAGCAGGGACGACAGGGGGAATAATTCACCCCTCCACTTT
CASRDDRGNNSPLHF
>few|TRBJ2-7|TRBV10-2|TRBD2
TGCGCCAGCAGTGGGCTTACTAGCGGGAGATACTCCTACGAGCAGTACTTC
CASSGLTSGRYSYEQYF
>-|TRBJ1-5|TRBV27|-
TGTGCCAGCAGTCCCTCAGGAATTAGTCAGCCCCAGCATTTT
CASSPSGISQPQHF
>few|TRBJ2-7|TRBV20-1|-
TGCAGTGCCAGCGTCGGCGGGAAGATCTACGAGCAGTACTTC
CSASVGGKIYEQYF
>-|TRBJ2-5|TRBV29-1|-
TGCAGCGTTGGTTCTAGGTTGTCGGACGGGACCCAGTACTTC
CSVGSRLSDGTQYF
>-|TRBJ2-1|TRBV10-3|-
TGTGCCATCAGTCAACCAGCGGGCCCCATCTACAATGAGCAGTTCTTC
CAISQPAGPIYNEQFF
>-|TRBJ1-1|TRBV5-1|-
TGCGCCAGCACCATTGGTTCGGGGTTTGAAGCTTTCTTT
CASTIGSGFEAFF
>-|TRBJ2-3|TRBV29-1|-
TGCAGTGGGGACTTTGAAGATACGCAGTATTTT
CSGDFEDTQYF
>-|TRBJ2-7|TRBV5-1|-
TGCGCCAGCAGCTTGGGGAGCTGGGAGCAGTACTTC
CASSLGSWEQYF
>-|TRBJ1-1|TRBV5-1|-
TGCGCCAGCAGCGACCGGGGAGTTTCTGAAGCTTTCTTT
CASSDRGVSEAFF
>-|TRBJ2-5|TRBV29-1|-
TGCAGCGTTGAGGCCAGCCAAGAGACCCAGTACTTC
CSVEASQETQYF
>-|TRBJ2-7|TRBV20-1|TRBD2
TGCAGTGCAATTCCGGGGGGCTACGAGCAGTACTTC
CSAIPGGYEQYF
>few|TRBJ2-7|TRBV29-1|-
TGCAGCGTCCCGGTAGGGGGTTACTCCTACGAGCAGTACTTC
CSVPVGGYSYEQYF
>few|TRBJ1-6|TRBV25-1|-
TGTGCCAGCAGTGAACTGCAGGGTGGAAATTCACCCCTCCACTTT
CASSELQGGNSPLHF
>-|TRBJ2-1|TRBV11-2|TRBD2
TGTGCCAGCAGCTTAGTAGCGGGGGCCCCGGTGGTAAATGAGCAGTTCTTC
CASSLVAGAPVVNEQFF
>few|TRBJ2-3|TRBV10-3|-
TGTGCCATCAGTGAGTCAGGGAGCGATACGCAGTATTTT
CAISESGSDTQYF
>few|TRBJ2-1|TRBV4-1|-
TGCGCCAGCACGGAGCGGTCCGGGAATATGCCCAGCAATGAGCAGTTCTTC
CASTERSGNMPSNEQFF
>-|TRBJ2-7|TRBV2|-
TGTGCCAGCAGCGTAAATGAGGCGGGGAGCAGGGACTCGGGCGAGCAGTACTTC
CASSVNEAGSRDSGEQYF
>few|TRBJ2-7|TRBV5-1|-
TGCGCCAGCAGCTTGGACGTTTCTAACCCGATCTACGAGCAGTACTTC
CASSLDVSNPIYEQYF
>-|TRBJ1-2|TRBV14|-
TGTGCCAGCAGCCAAGAGAGGGAGCGGGGCTACACCTTC
CASSQERERGYTF
>-|TRBJ1-1|TRBV4-1|-
TGCGCCAGCAGCCAAGAACCACCCATCCGGGGCACTGAAGCTTTCTTT
CASSQEPPIRGTEAFF
>once|TRBJ2-1|TRBV12-3/TRBV12-4|-
TGTGCCAGCAGTTTGAATACCGGCAATGAGCAGTTCTTC
CASSLNTGNEQFF
>few|TRBJ2-1|TRBV4-1|TRBD1
TGCGCCAGCAGCCAACACCTTATCGGGACAGGCGGCAATGAGCAGTTCTTC
CASSQHLIGTGGNEQFF
>-|TRBJ1-6|TRBV15|-
TGTGCCACCAGACGACAGAAGGCACCCCTCCACTTT
CATRRQKAPLHF
>-|TRBJ1-4|TRBV21-1|-
TGTGCCAGCAGCAAAGAGACCCCGACAGGGTACCGTGAAAAACTGTTTTTT
CASSKETPTGYREKLFF